This T cell receptor beta chain was identified during a study of CD8 T cells in ankylosing spondylitis. General observations from the study: In ankylosing spondylitis blood, a motif of 7 to 9 highly homologous TCR beta variants appeared characteristic.

TCRdb passed the 5' RACE reads through MiXCR, listing each CDR3 protein once. The table shows 650,000 to 800,000 distinct CDR3 sequences, with around 17% occurring only once. As to this clonotype: The antigen is unknown.

This TCR derives from a male donor with ankylosing spondylitis. Sequenced sample: blood, either unsorted or a sorted T cell fraction (not recorded which).

The CDR3 sequence is CSARVASGYQETQYF. CDR3 coding DNA: TGCAGTGCTAGAGTGGCTAGCGGGTACCAAGAGACCCAGTACTTC. This chain connects TRBV20-1 to TRBJ2-5; 8 nucleotides align to TRBD2. The CDR3 runs to 15 residues. Germline trimming cut 1 base from V and 0 bases from J; bases unmatched to any gene: 4. Germline V gene lookup returns CDR1 DFQATT and CDR2 SNEGSKA (reference sequence).